Following are 3 T cell receptor beta chains from one sample sequenced in a study of blood T cell repertoires in COVID-19. Profiled with immunoSEQ multiplex PCR; TCRdb holds only in-frame clones, not every one. The table records over 250,000 clones, more than 70% of them present only once. Sequences were obtained from PBMCs or T cells enriched from blood (not recorded which). The receptor source for this set is a woman aged 55-69 years in a cohort exposed to, infected with or recovered from COVID-19 (not recorded which).

V gene TRBV27 combines with J gene TRBJ2-7; perhaps TRBD2 as D (5 bases). This CDR3 comprises 15 residues. Trimming pared 7 bases from V and 6 bases from J, leaving 22 bases between. CDR1 and CDR2 from the germline V gene are MNHEY and SMNVEV (reference sequence). CDR3 sequence (DNA): TGTGCCAGCAACCACAACGGCGCGGGTGACTCCGAGCAGTACTTC. As protein: CASNHNGAGDSEQYF.

This chain joins TRBV11-1 and TRBJ2-3; 9 nucleotides line up with TRBD2. With 4 bases clipped from V and 0 bases from J, the junction kept 2 bases outside the gene matches. The CDR3 length is 15 residues. Per the germline V gene, CDR1 is SGHAT and CDR2 is FQDESV (reference sequence). CDR3 amino acids: CASSSSGKSTDTQYF. CDR3 DNA: TGTGCCAGCAGCTCTAGCGGGAAGAGCACAGATACGCAGTATTTT.

The chain combines TRBV4-1 with TRBJ1-4; 7 bases are shared with TRBD1. After removal of 4 bases from V and 4 bases from J, the junction contained 9 bases not matched to a gene. Germline CDR1 reads MGHRA; CDR2 reads YSYEKL. CDR3 length equals 16 residues. CDR3 region: CASSPLQGKSNEKLFF. The CDR3 region has the DNA TGCGCCAGCAGCCCACTACAGGGGAAGAGTAATGAAAAACTGTTTTTT.